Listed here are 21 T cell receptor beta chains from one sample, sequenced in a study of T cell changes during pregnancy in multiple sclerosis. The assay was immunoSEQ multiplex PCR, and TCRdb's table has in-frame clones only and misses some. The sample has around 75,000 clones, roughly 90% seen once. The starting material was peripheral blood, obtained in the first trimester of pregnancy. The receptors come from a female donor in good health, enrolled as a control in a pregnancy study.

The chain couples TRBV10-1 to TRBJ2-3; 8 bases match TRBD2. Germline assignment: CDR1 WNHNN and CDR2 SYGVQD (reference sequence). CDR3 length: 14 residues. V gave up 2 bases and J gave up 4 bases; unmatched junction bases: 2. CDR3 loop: CASSEQRESDTQYF. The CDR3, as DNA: TGCGCCAGCAGTGAGCAGCGGGAGTCAGATACGCAGTATTTT.

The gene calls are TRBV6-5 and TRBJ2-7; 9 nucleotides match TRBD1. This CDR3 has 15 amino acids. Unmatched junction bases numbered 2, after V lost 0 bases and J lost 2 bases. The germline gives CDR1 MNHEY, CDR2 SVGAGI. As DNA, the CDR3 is TGTGCCAGCAGTTACTCGAGGACAGGGGCCTACGAGCAGTACTTC. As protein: CASSYSRTGAYEQYF.

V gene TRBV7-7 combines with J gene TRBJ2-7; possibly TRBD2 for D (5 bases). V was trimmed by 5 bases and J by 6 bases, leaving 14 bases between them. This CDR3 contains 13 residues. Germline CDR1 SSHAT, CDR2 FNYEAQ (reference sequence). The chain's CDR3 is CASSHQAGGEQYF. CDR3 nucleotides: TGTGCCAGCAGCCATCAGGCGGGTGGCGAGCAGTACTTC.

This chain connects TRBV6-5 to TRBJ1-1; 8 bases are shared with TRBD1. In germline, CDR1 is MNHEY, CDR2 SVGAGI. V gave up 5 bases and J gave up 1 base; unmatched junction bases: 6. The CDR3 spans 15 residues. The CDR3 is CASSLRQGRNTEAFF. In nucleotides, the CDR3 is TGTGCCAGCAGTCTTCGACAGGGGAGGAACACTGAAGCTTTCTTT.

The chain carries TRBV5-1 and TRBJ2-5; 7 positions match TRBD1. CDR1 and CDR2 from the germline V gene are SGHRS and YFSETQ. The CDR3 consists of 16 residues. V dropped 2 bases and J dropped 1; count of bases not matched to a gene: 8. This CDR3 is CASSFPPGQIQETQYF. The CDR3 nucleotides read TGCGCCAGCAGCTTTCCCCCGGGACAGATCCAAGAGACCCAGTACTTC. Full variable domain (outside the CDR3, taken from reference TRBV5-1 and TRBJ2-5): KAGVTQTPRYLIKTRGQQVTLSCSPISGHRSVSWYQQTPGQGLQFLFEYFSETQRNKGNFPGRFSGRQFSNSRSEMNVSTLELGDSALYLCASSFPPGQIQETQYFGPGTRLLVL.

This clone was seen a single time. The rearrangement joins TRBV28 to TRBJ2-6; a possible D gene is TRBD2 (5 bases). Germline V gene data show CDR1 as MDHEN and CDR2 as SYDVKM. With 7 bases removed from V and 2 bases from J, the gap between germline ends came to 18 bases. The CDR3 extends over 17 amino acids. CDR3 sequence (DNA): TGTGCCAGCATGTTGGCCGCATTGGGAGCTGGGGCCAACGTCCTGACTTTC. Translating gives CASMLAALGAGANVLTF.

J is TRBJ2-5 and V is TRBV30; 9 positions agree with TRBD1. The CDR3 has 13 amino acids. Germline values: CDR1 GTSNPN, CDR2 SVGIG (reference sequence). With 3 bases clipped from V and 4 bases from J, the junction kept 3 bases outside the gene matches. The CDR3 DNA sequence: TGTGCCTGGAGGAACAGGGGGCGAGAGACCCAGTACTTC. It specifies CAWRNRGRETQYF.

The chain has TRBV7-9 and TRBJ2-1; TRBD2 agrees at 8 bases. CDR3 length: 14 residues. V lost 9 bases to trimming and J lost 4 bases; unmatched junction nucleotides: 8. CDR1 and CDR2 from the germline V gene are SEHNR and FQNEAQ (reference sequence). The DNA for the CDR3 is TGTGCCAGTTACGGGACTAGATCTTACAATGAGCAGTTCTTC. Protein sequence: CASYGTRSYNEQFF.

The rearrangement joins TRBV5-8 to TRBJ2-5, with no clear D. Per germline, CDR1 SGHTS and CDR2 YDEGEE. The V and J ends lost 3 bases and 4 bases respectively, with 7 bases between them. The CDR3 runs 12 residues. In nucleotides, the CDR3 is TGTGCCAGCAGCTCGCGGCTAGAGACCCAGTACTTC. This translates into CASSSRLETQYF.

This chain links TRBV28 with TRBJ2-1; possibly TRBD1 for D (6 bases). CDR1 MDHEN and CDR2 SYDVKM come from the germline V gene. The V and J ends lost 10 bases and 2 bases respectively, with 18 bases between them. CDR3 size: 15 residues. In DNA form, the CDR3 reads TGTGCCACCGAGTACCTACAGGGCACCTACAATGAGCAGTTCTTC. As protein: CATEYLQGTYNEQFF.

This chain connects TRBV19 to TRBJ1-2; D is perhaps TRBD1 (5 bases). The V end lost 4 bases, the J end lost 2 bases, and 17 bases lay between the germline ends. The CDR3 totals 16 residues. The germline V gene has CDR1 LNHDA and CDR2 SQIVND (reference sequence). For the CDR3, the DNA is TGTGCCAGTAGTACCCCGGGGGGTGGTAGCAACTATGGCTACACCTTC. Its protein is CASSTPGGGSNYGYTF.

The CDR3 DNA is TGTGCCAGCAGCCTGGGACTAGCGGGAGGCACATCCTACGAGCAGTACTTC. It is translated as CASSLGLAGGTSYEQYF. This rearrangement joins TRBV7-6 to TRBJ2-7, with 15 bases lining up with TRBD2. The germline CDR1 and CDR2 sequences are SGHVS and FNYEAQ. The CDR3 has 17 residues. V lost 5 bases to trimming and J lost 1 base; unmatched junction nucleotides: 6.

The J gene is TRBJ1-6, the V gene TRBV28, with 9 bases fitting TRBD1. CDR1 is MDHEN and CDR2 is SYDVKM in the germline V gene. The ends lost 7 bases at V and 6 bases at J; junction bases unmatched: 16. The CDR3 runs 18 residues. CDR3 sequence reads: CASNQGTGLGSINSPLHF. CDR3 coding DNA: TGTGCCAGCAACCAAGGGACAGGGCTGGGCAGTATTAATTCACCCCTCCACTTT.

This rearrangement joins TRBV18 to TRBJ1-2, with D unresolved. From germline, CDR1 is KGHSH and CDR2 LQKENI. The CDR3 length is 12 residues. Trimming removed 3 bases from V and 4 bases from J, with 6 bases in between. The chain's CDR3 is CASSPPIYGYTF. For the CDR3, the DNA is TGTGCCAGCTCACCCCCAATCTATGGCTACACCTTC.

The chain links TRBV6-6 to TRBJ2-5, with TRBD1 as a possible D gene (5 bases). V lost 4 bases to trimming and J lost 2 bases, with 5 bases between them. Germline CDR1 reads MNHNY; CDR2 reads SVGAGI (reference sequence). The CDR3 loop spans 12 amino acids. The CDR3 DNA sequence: TGTGCCAGCAGTTGGACACAAGAGACCCAGTACTTC. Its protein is CASSWTQETQYF.

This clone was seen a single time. The chain's CDR3 is CATSREGGQSYQPQHF. The CDR3 bases are TGTGCCACCAGCAGAGAAGGTGGACAGTCCTATCAGCCCCAGCATTTT. This chain uses TRBV15 with TRBJ1-5, with D perhaps TRBD1 (6 bases). Looked up from germline, CDR1 is LNHNV and CDR2 is YYDKDF (reference sequence). The ends were cut back, 0 bases at V and 5 bases at J, with 14 bases in the middle. The CDR3 spans 16 residues. Full variable domain (remainder filled in from reference TRBV15 and TRBJ1-5): DAMVIQNPRYQVTQFGKPVTLSCSQTLNHNVMYWYQQKSSQAPKLLFHYYDKDFNNEADTPDNFQSRRPNTSFCFLDIRSPGLGDTAMYLCATSREGGQSYQPQHFGDGTRLSIL.

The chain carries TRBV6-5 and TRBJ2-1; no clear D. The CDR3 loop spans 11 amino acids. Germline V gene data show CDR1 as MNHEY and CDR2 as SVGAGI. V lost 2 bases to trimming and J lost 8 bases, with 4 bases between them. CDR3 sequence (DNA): TGTGCCAGCAGTTACCTCCATGAGCAGTTCTTC. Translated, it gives CASSYLHEQFF.

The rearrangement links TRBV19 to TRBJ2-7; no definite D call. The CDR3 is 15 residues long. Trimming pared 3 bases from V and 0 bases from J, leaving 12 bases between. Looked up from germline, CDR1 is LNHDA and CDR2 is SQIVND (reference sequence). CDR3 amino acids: CASSISSGGSYEQYF. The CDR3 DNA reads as TGTGCCAGTAGTATTAGCTCCGGCGGCTCCTACGAGCAGTACTTC.

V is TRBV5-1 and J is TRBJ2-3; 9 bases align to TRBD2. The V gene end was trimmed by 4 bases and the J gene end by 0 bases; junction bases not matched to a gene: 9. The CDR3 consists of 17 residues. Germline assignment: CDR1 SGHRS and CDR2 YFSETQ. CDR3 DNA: TGCGCCAGCAGCCTAGGACTAGCGAAATCTAGCACAGATACGCAGTATTTT. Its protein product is CASSLGLAKSSTDTQYF.

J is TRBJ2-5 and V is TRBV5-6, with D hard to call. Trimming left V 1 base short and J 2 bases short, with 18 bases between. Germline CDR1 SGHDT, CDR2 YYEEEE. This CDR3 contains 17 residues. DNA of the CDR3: TGTGCCAGCAGCTTGCCTCCCGTTGGCTCTCGACAAGAGACCCAGTACTTC. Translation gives CASSLPPVGSRQETQYF. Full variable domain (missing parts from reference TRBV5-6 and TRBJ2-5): DAGVTQSPTHLIKTRGQQVTLRCSPKSGHDTVSWYQQALGQGPQFIFQYYEEEERQRGNFPDRFSGHQFPNYSSELNVNALLLGDSALYLCASSLPPVGSRQETQYFGPGTRLLVL.

For the CDR3, the DNA is TGCGCCAGCAGCCAACTCGACTTCGGAGATACGCAGTATTTT. This encodes CASSQLDFGDTQYF. The rearrangement uses TRBV4-3 and TRBJ2-3; D is unclear. The length of the CDR3 is 14 residues. The germline V and J ends were trimmed by 2 bases and 5 bases, with 11 bases remaining between them. Germline V gene sequence: CDR1 LGHNA, CDR2 YSLEER.